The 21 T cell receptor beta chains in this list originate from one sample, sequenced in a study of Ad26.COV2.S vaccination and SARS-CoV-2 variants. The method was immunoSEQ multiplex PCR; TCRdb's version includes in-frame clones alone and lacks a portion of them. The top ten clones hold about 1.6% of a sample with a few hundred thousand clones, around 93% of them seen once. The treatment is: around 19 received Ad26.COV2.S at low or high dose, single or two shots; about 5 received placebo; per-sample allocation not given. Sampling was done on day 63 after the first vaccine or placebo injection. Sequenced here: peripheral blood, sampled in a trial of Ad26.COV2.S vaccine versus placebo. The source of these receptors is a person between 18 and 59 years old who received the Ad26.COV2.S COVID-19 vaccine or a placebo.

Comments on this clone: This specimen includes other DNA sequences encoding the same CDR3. CDR3 loop: CASSSGTGSYEQYF. Here the CDR3 DNA reads TGCGCCAGCAGCTCCGGGACAGGGTCTTACGAGCAGTACTTC. The chain combines TRBV5-1 with TRBJ2-7, with 9 positions matching TRBD1. The length of the CDR3 is 14 residues. After removal of 3 bases from V and 4 bases from J, the junction contained 5 bases not matched to a gene. Germline V CDR1 and CDR2: SGHRS, YFSETQ.

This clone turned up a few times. The CDR3 DNA follows: TGTGCCAGCAGTTCAGGGTTGTCCACTGAAGCTTTCTTT. Protein: CASSSGLSTEAFF. The rearrangement uses TRBV6-6 and TRBJ1-1, with a tentative D call TRBD1 (5 bases). Germline V CDR1 and CDR2: MNHNY, SVGAGI (reference sequence). Trimming took 4 bases from V and 4 from J, leaving 10 bases between them. The CDR3 has 13 amino acids.

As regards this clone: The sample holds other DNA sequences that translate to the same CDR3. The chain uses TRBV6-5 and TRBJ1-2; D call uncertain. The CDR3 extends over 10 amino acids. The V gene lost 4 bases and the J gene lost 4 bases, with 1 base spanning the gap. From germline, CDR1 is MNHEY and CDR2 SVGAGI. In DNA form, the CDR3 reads TGTGCCAGCAGTTCCTATGGCTACACCTTC. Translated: CASSSYGYTF.

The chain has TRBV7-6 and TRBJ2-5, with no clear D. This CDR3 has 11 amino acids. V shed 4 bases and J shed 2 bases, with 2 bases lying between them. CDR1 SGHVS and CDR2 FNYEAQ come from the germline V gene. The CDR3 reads CASSSQETQYF. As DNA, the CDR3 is TGTGCCAGCAGCTCACAAGAGACCCAGTACTTC.

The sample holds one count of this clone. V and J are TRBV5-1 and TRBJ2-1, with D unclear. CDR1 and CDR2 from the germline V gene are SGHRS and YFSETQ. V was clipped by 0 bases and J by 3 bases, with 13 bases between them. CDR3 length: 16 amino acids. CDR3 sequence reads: CASSLVSMRNYNEQFF. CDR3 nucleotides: TGCGCCAGCAGCTTGGTTAGCATGCGAAACTACAATGAGCAGTTCTTC.

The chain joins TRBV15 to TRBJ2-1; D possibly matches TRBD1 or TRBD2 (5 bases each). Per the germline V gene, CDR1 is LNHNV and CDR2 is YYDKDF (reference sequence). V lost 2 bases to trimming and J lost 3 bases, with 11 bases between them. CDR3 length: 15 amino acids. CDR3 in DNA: TGTGCCACCAGCAGAACCGGGACGGTCTACAATGAGCAGTTCTTC. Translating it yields CATSRTGTVYNEQFF.

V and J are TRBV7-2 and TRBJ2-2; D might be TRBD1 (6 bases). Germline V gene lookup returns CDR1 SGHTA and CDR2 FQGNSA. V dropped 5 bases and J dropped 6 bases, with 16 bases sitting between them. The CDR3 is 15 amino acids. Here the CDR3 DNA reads TGTGCCAGCAGCACCCGGACAGTCCCCTCCGGGGAGCTGTTTTTT. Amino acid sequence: CASSTRTVPSGELFF.

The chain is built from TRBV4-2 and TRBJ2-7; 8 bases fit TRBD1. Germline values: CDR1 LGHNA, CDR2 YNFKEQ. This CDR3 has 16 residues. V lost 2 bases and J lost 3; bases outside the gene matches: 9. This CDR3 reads CASSQRKGQGFYEQYF. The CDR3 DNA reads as TGTGCCAGCAGCCAACGGAAAGGACAGGGTTTCTACGAGCAGTACTTC.

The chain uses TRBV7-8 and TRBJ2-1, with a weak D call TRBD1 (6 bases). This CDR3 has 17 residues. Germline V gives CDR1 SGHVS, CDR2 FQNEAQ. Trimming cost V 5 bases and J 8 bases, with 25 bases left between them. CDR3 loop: CASSPPGALTSMDEQFF. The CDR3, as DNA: TGTGCCAGCAGCCCTCCAGGGGCTCTTACCAGTATGGATGAGCAGTTCTTC.

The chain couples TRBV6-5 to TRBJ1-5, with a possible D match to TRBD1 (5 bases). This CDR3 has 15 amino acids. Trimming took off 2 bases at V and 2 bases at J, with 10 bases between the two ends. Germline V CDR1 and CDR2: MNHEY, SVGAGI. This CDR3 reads CASSYGGTGNQPQHF. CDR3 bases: TGTGCCAGCAGTTACGGGGGAACGGGCAATCAGCCCCAGCATTTT.

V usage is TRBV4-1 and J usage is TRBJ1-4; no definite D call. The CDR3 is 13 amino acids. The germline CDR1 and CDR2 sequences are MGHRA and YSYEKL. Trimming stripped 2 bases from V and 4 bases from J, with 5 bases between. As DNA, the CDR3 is TGCGCCAGCAGCCAAACGATTAATGAAAAACTGTTTTTT. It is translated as CASSQTINEKLFF.

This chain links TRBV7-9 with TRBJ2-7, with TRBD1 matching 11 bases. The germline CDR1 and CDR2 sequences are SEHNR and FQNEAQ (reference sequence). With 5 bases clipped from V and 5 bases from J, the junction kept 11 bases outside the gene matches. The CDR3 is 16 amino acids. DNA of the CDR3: TGTGCCAGCAGCCTATTCGCCGGGACAGGGGGAAACGAGCAGTACTTC. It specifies CASSLFAGTGGNEQYF.

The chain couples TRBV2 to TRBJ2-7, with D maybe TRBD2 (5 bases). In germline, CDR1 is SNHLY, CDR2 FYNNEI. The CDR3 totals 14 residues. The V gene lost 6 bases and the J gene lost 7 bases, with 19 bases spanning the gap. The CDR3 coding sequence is TGTGCCAGCAGCCCCGGCAGGCGGGTTGAGGAGCAGTACTTC. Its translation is CASSPGRRVEEQYF.

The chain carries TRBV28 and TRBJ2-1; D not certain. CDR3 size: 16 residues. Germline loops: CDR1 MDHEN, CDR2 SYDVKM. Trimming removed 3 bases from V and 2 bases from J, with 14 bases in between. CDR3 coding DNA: TGTGCCAGCAGTTTGCTCTCTAGGGAACCCTACAATGAGCAGTTCTTC. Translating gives CASSLLSREPYNEQFF. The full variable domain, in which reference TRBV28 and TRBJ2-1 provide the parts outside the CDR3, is DVKVTQSSRYLVKRTGEKVFLECVQDMDHENMFWYRQDPGLGLRLIYFSYDVKMKEKGDIPEGYSVSREKKERFSLILESASTNQTSMYLCASSLLSREPYNEQFFGPGTRLTVL.

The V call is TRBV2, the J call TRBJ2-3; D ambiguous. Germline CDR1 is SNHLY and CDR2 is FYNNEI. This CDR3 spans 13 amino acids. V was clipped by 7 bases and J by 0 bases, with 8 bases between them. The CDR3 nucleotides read TGTGCCAGCAAGGTCACTAGCACAGATACGCAGTATTTT. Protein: CASKVTSTDTQYF.

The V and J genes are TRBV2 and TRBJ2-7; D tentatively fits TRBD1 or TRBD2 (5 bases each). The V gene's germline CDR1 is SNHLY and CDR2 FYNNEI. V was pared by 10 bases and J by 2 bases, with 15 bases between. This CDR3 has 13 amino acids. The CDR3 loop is CANSRGVPYEQYF. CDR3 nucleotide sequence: TGTGCCAATTCTCGGGGCGTACCCTACGAGCAGTACTTC. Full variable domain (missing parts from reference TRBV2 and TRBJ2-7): EPEVTQTPSHQVTQMGQEVILRCVPISNHLYFYWYRQILGQKVEFLVSFYNNEISEKSEIFDDQFSVERPDGSNFTLKIRSTKLEDSAMYFCANSRGVPYEQYFGPGTRLTVT.

The CDR3 sequence is CASSRPALAGGNTGELFF. CDR3 coding DNA: TGTGCCAGCAGCCGACCGGCGTTGGCGGGGGGTAACACCGGGGAGCTGTTTTTT. The V call is TRBV5-5, the J call TRBJ2-2, with 8 bases fitting TRBD2. This CDR3 region has 18 residues. Germline CDR1 and CDR2: SGHKS and YYEKEE (reference sequence). The V and J ends lost 4 bases and 2 bases, in that order; junction bases with no gene match: 13. The complete variable domain, with remaining parts taken from reference TRBV5-5 and TRBJ2-2, reads DAGVTQSPTHLIKTRGQQVTLRCSPISGHKSVSWYQQVLGQGPQFIFQYYEKEERGRGNFPDRFSARQFPNYSSELNVNALLLGDSALYLCASSRPALAGGNTGELFFGEGSRLTVL.

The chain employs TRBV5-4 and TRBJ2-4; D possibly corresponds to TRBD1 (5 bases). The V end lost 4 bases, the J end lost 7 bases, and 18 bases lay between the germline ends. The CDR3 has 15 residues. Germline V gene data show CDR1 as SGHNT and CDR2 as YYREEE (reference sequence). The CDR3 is CASSDSRGLRNIQYF. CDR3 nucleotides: TGTGCCAGCAGCGATTCAAGGGGTTTAAGGAACATTCAGTACTTC.

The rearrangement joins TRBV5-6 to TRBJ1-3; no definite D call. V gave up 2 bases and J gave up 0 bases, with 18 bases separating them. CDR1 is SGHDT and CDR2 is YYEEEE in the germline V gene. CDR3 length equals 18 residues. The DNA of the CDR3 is TGTGCCAGCAGCTTAGTTGATGCAGGCGGATCCTCTGGAAACACCATATATTTT. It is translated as CASSLVDAGGSSGNTIYF.

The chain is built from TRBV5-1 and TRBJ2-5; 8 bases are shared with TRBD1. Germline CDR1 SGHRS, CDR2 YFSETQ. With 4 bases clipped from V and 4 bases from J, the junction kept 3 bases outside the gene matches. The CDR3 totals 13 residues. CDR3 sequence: CASSDRGGETQYF. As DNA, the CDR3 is TGCGCCAGCAGCGACAGGGGCGGAGAGACCCAGTACTTC.

For the CDR3, the DNA is TGTGCCAGCAATGGCGGGGGGGCTTACAATGAGCAGTTCTTC. Protein sequence: CASNGGGAYNEQFF. This chain connects TRBV9 to TRBJ2-1; the match to TRBD2 covers 9 bases. In germline, CDR1 is SGDLS, CDR2 YYNGEE. V lost 6 bases and J lost 4; bases outside the gene matches: 5. The length of the CDR3 is 14 residues. Drawing the rest from reference TRBV9 and TRBJ2-1, the complete variable domain is DSGVTQTPKHLITATGQRVTLRCSPRSGDLSVYWYQQSLDQGLQFLIQYYNGEERAKGNILERFSAQQFPDLHSELNLSSLELGDSALYFCASNGGGAYNEQFFGPGTRLTVL.